A selection of T cell receptor beta chains follows, all from one sample in a study of T-cell memory formation after mild COVID-19. In TCRdb, the 5' RACE reads were re-called with MiXCR into one record per CDR3 protein. Altogether 150,000 or so distinct CDR3 sequences are present, around a third being singletons, with the ten largest covering around 13%. The sequenced sample was PBMCs or a T cell subset sorted from them (not recorded which). The receptors originated from an adult woman who had mild COVID-19 (a few samples of this study predate the infection). Cell type and time point are not known. CDR3s include the opening cysteine and the closing phenylalanine or tryptophan. The D gene is left open where the match is weak. Expanded clones are given a class, and other clones once, few, many or no size at all.

v_gene,j_gene,d_gene,abundance,CDR3aa,CDR3nt
TRBV4-1,TRBJ2-1,TRBD2,-,CASSQDASGGTYNEQFF,TGCGCCAGCAGCCAAGACGCTAGCGGGGGCACCTACAATGAGCAGTTCTTC
TRBV19,TRBJ1-2,TRBD1,-,CASSPGQGLGGYTF,TGTGCCAGTAGCCCGGGACAGGGGTTAGGTGGCTACACCTTC
TRBV12-3/TRBV12-4,TRBJ2-5,-,-,CASTLRRGETQYF,TGTGCCAGCACCCTTCGGAGGGGAGAGACCCAGTACTTC
TRBV11-2,TRBJ2-3,-,-,CASSLALGDTQYF,TGTGCCAGCAGCTTAGCCCTGGGAGATACGCAGTATTTT
TRBV20-1,TRBJ2-2,-,many,CSAREPGTTGELFF,TGCAGTGCTAGAGAGCCGGGAACCACCGGGGAGCTGTTTTTT
TRBV6-2/TRBV6-3,TRBJ1-1,TRBD1,few,CASGTRTRQGTNTEAFF,TGTGCCAGCGGGACCCGAACTAGACAGGGGACGAACACTGAAGCTTTCTTT
TRBV11-2,TRBJ2-7,TRBD2,few,CAVSGRPGSYEQYF,TGTGCCGTCAGCGGGAGACCGGGGTCCTACGAGCAGTACTTC
TRBV30,TRBJ1-1,TRBD1,-,CAWSGQGDSEAFF,TGTGCCTGGAGCGGACAGGGGGATTCCGAAGCTTTCTTT
TRBV7-9,TRBJ2-1,TRBD1,few,CASSLTGSYNEQFF,TGTGCCAGCAGCTTGACAGGGTCCTACAATGAGCAGTTCTTC
TRBV6-5,TRBJ2-1,TRBD2,few,CASSPVSIAGLAGEQFF,TGTGCCAGCAGCCCTGTGAGTATAGCGGGCCTCGCCGGTGAGCAGTTCTTC
TRBV5-1,TRBJ2-7,-,many,CASSLEYEQYF,TGCGCCAGCAGCTTAGAATACGAGCAGTACTTC
TRBV28,TRBJ1-5,-,-,CASSIRQTNQPQHF,TGTGCCAGCAGTATCCGACAGACGAACCAGCCCCAGCATTTT
TRBV5-1,TRBJ2-1,-,-,CASSLAGYRRQDWNEQFF,TGCGCCAGCAGCTTGGCCGGCTATAGGCGGCAAGACTGGAATGAGCAGTTCTTC
TRBV5-1,TRBJ2-7,-,few,CASSLDRGAEQYF,TGCGCCAGCAGCTTAGATAGAGGGGCCGAGCAGTACTTC
TRBV24-1,TRBJ1-2,TRBD1,-,CAVGGQGDGYTF,TGTGCCGTCGGCGGACAGGGAGATGGCTACACCTTC
TRBV2,TRBJ1-1,TRBD1,-,CASSGQGARTEAFF,TGTGCCAGCAGTGGGCAGGGGGCCAGAACTGAAGCTTTCTTT
TRBV20-1,TRBJ2-5,-,-,CSAPEETQYF,TGCAGTGCCCCCGAAGAGACCCAGTACTTC
TRBV24-1,TRBJ2-5,-,-,CATSDLGSYHQETQYF,TGTGCCACCAGTGATTTGGGCAGTTATCATCAGGAGACCCAGTACTTC
TRBV4-3,TRBJ2-7,-,-,CAGFSGRGGRYEQYF,TGCGCTGGCTTCAGTGGACGGGGTGGTAGGTACGAGCAGTACTTC
TRBV30,TRBJ1-1,-,-,CAWRVRRRNTEAFF,TGTGCCTGGAGAGTGAGGAGACGGAACACTGAAGCTTTCTTT
TRBV10-3,TRBJ2-5,-,-,CAISRDKQETQYF,TGTGCCATCAGCCGAGACAAACAAGAGACCCAGTACTTC
TRBV4-1,TRBJ2-3,TRBD2,few,CASSQEWSAGGRLYTQYF,TGCGCCAGCAGCCAAGAGTGGTCAGCGGGGGGCAGGTTATATACGCAGTATTTT
TRBV6-6,TRBJ1-1,-,-,CASSYQDRNTEAFF,TGTGCCAGCAGTTACCAGGACAGGAACACTGAAGCTTTCTTT
TRBV27,TRBJ2-7,TRBD2,few,CASSYREGLGTYEQYF,TGTGCCAGCAGTTATCGGGAGGGCCTAGGAACCTACGAGCAGTACTTC
TRBV15,TRBJ2-2,-,few,CATSGQGRITGELFF,TGTGCCACCAGCGGTCAGGGGCGGATCACCGGGGAGCTGTTTTTT
TRBV6-2/TRBV6-3,TRBJ2-4,TRBD2,few,CASSYSKRDTSWPKNIQYF,TGTGCCAGCAGTTACTCTAAGCGGGATACTAGCTGGCCCAAAAACATTCAGTACTTC
TRBV7-9,TRBJ1-1,-,-,CASSVLAGEGSTEAFF,TGTGCCAGCAGTGTTCTAGCAGGGGAGGGAAGCACTGAAGCTTTCTTT
TRBV30,TRBJ1-1,TRBD1,few,CAWSVGQGGLLNTEAFF,TGTGCCTGGAGTGTAGGACAGGGGGGTCTACTGAACACTGAAGCTTTCTTT
TRBV5-5,TRBJ2-2,-,-,CASSPKGDRDFGGELFF,TGTGCCAGCAGCCCTAAGGGCGACAGGGACTTCGGCGGGGAGCTGTTTTTT
TRBV6-5,TRBJ2-5,-,few,CASARRSNQETQYF,TGTGCCAGCGCTAGGCGGTCAAACCAAGAGACCCAGTACTTC
TRBV6-5,TRBJ1-1,TRBD1,few,CASSYHRGGTEAFF,TGTGCCAGCAGTTATCACAGGGGGGGAACTGAAGCTTTCTTT
TRBV2,TRBJ1-1,TRBD1,-,CASKDPGGNTEAFF,TGTGCCAGCAAGGACCCAGGGGGGAACACTGAAGCTTTCTTT
TRBV27,TRBJ2-3,-,-,CASRNLVSQYF,TGTGCCAGCAGAAACCTCGTGTCGCAGTATTTT
TRBV10-3,TRBJ2-5,TRBD2,once,CAISELAGETQYF,TGTGCCATCAGTGAACTAGCGGGAGAGACCCAGTACTTC
TRBV5-6,TRBJ2-7,-,once,CASSLGPTSSYEQYF,TGTGCCAGCAGCTTGGGTCCTACTAGCTCCTACGAGCAGTACTTC
TRBV2,TRBJ1-2,-,-,CASRQGPSNGYTF,TGTGCCAGCAGACAGGGACCTTCTAATGGCTACACCTTC
TRBV18,TRBJ2-1,-,-,CASSRRADLNEQFF,TGTGCCAGCTCACGTAGGGCCGACCTCAATGAGCAGTTCTTC
TRBV12-5,TRBJ1-1,TRBD1,-,CASALNDRERTEAFF,TGTGCTAGTGCCCTTAATGACAGGGAGAGAACTGAAGCTTTCTTT
TRBV3-1,TRBJ2-4,TRBD2,few,CASSRRLAGQNIQYF,TGTGCCAGCAGCCGCAGACTAGCGGGGCAAAACATTCAGTACTTC